This T cell receptor (beta chain) stems from a study of OX40 agonist ivuxolimab in advanced cancers. Study-level information: Patients received ivuxolimab, an agonistic anti-OX40 (CD134) antibody. Eligibility admitted prior anti-PD-1, anti-PD-L1 or anti-CTLA-4 therapy; around 41% had some. Three individuals attained partial responses, comprising one hepatocellular carcinoma case and two cutaneous melanoma cases. Broader study findings: The mean number of expanded clones was higher in CD8+ T cells than in CD4+.

Sequenced by immunoSEQ multiplex PCR; TCRdb stores in-frame clones only, minus some. The sample yields roughly 67,000 clones, around nine tenths seen once. J lost 6 bases, V lost 0 bases, and 4 bases had no gene match. Germline CDR1 reads SGHAT; CDR2 reads FQNNGV. This CDR3 comprises 17 residues. With regard to this clone: Its target is unknown.

The sample in question was CD4+ or CD8+ T cells sorted from blood, obtained in a trial of the OX40 agonist ivuxolimab. This receptor was obtained from an adult with an advanced solid tumor such as melanoma, head and neck, liver or kidney cancer. The chain uses TRBV11-2 and TRBJ2-5; 16 nucleotides agree with TRBD2. For the CDR3, the DNA is TGTGCCAGCAGCTTAGAGGGACTAGCGGGAGGGTGGAAGACCCAGTACTTC. The encoded protein is CASSLEGLAGGWKTQYF.